Shown below are 20 T cell receptor beta chains from a single sample sequenced in a study of T cell responses to AZD1222 COVID-19 vaccine. Only in-frame clones appear in the TCRdb table, and some are missing; sequencing was by immunoSEQ multiplex PCR. The data contain around 120,000 clones, around nine tenths of them seen just once; the ten biggest clones take up around 2.4%. Sequencing was performed on peripheral blood, taken on day 0 of AZD1222 vaccination. These receptors were taken from an adult in good health.

The genes are TRBV5-1 and TRBJ2-7; the D gene is possibly TRBD2 (5 bases). The CDR3 extends over 14 amino acids. Germline CDR1 and CDR2: SGHRS and YFSETQ. Trimming removed 2 bases at V and 5 bases at J, with 14 bases between. The CDR3 is CASSLEDSRHEQYF. The CDR3 DNA follows: TGCGCCAGCAGCTTAGAGGACTCTCGCCACGAGCAGTACTTC. Looking up the rest from reference TRBV5-1 and TRBJ2-7 gives the full variable domain: KAGVTQTPRYLIKTRGQQVTLSCSPISGHRSVSWYQQTPGQGLQFLFEYFSETQRNKGNFPGRFSGRQFSNSRSEMNVSTLELGDSALYLCASSLEDSRHEQYFGPGTRLTVT.

The chain recombines TRBV5-1 with TRBJ2-7; D might be TRBD2 (6 bases). V was trimmed by 4 bases and J by 2 bases, leaving 19 bases between them. The germline gives CDR1 SGHRS, CDR2 YFSETQ. The CDR3 covers 16 residues. The CDR3 DNA sequence: TGCGCCAGCAGCCTTGGGGGGACTGGGCCAACCTACGAGCAGTACTTC. Translated: CASSLGGTGPTYEQYF. Together with reference TRBV5-1 and TRBJ2-7, the CDR3 gives the full variable domain: KAGVTQTPRYLIKTRGQQVTLSCSPISGHRSVSWYQQTPGQGLQFLFEYFSETQRNKGNFPGRFSGRQFSNSRSEMNVSTLELGDSALYLCASSLGGTGPTYEQYFGPGTRLTVT.

The chain employs TRBV6-1 and TRBJ1-6; TRBD1 agrees at 10 bases. Unmatched junction bases numbered 9, after V lost 4 bases and J lost 9 bases. This CDR3 spans 16 amino acids. The V gene's germline CDR1 is MNHNS and CDR2 SASEGT. The CDR3 protein is CASSAPAGQGFSPLHF. The DNA of the CDR3 is TGTGCCAGCAGTGCCCCAGCGGGACAGGGGTTTTCACCCCTCCACTTT.

The chain is built from TRBV10-1 and TRBJ2-1; 7 positions match TRBD2. Germline-derived CDR1 and CDR2 are WNHNN and SYGVQD (reference sequence). This CDR3 comprises 12 residues. With V trimmed by 0 bases and J by 12 bases, 2 bases remained unmatched. Written as DNA, the CDR3 is TGCGCCAGCAGTGAGTCAGGGAGGGGGCAGTTCTTC. Residues: CASSESGRGQFF.

The V call is TRBV2, the J call TRBJ1-3; TRBD1 matches at 8 bases. V dropped 6 bases and J dropped 4; count of bases not matched to a gene: 11. This CDR3 has 16 amino acids. Germline V gene lookup returns CDR1 SNHLY and CDR2 FYNNEI. The CDR3 here is CASSPQATGVGNTIYF. The CDR3 DNA reads as TGTGCCAGCAGCCCACAGGCGACAGGGGTGGGAAACACCATATATTTT.

The chain employs TRBV11-2 and TRBJ2-1; D may correspond to TRBD1 or TRBD2 (5 bases each). Germline-derived CDR1 and CDR2 are SGHAT and FQNNGV. The CDR3 sequence is 14 residues long. Trimming cost V 3 bases and J 9 bases, with 15 bases left between them. Here the CDR3 DNA reads TGTGCCAGCAGCTTTGACGGGACCCCGGGTGAGCAGTTCTTC. It is translated as CASSFDGTPGEQFF. The full variable domain, completed using reference TRBV11-2 and TRBJ2-1, is EAGVAQSPRYKIIEKRQSVAFWCNPISGHATLYWYQQILGQGPKLLIQFQNNGVVDDSQLPKDRFSAERLKGVDSTLKIQPAKLEDSAVYLCASSFDGTPGEQFFGPGTRLTVL.

This chain joins TRBV5-3 and TRBJ2-3; 7 bases are a match to TRBD1. TRBV5-3 is assigned to the ORF class and has an uncertain function. The length of the CDR3 is 15 residues. Trimming at V came to 4 bases and at J to 1 base, leaving 6 bases not matched to a gene. The CDR3 DNA sequence: TGTGCCAGAAGCCCGTACGACAGGGGCACAGATACGCAGTATTTT. Its translation: CARSPYDRGTDTQYF.

The V and J genes are TRBV9 and TRBJ1-2; TRBD1 agrees at 10 bases. The CDR3 has 15 amino acids. J lost 4 bases, V lost 3 bases, and 6 bases had no gene match. The germline CDR1 and CDR2 sequences are SGDLS and YYNGEE. CDR3 nucleotide sequence: TGTGCCAGCAGCGGGGGACAGGGGTCCCGCTATGGCTACACCTTC. The encoded protein is CASSGGQGSRYGYTF.

J is TRBJ2-1 and V is TRBV5-1; D is perhaps TRBD1 (6 bases). The V end lost 0 bases, the J end lost 0 bases, and 19 bases lay between the germline ends. Germline V CDR1 and CDR2: SGHRS, YFSETQ. The CDR3 has 19 amino acids. The CDR3 spells CASSLGGTPSSPSYNEQFF. CDR3 bases: TGCGCCAGCAGCTTGGGGGGGACACCATCTTCCCCCTCCTACAATGAGCAGTTCTTC.

In this sample, this clone turned up once. The chain has TRBV7-3 and TRBJ2-1; 10 bases agree with TRBD1. After removal of 4 bases from V and 8 bases from J, the junction contained 8 bases not matched to a gene. CDR1 and CDR2 from the germline V gene are SGHTA and FQGTGA. The CDR3 is 15 amino acids. DNA for the CDR3: TGTGCCAGCAGCTCTCTAGGACAGGGGGTCGATGAGCAGTTCTTC. It codes for CASSSLGQGVDEQFF.

This clone was detected only once. The chain carries TRBV7-2 and TRBJ1-3; TRBD1 aligns across 7 bases. V was clipped by 5 bases and J by 0 bases; unmatched bases: 4. Germline lookup yields CDR1 SGHTA and CDR2 FQGNSA. This CDR3 comprises 15 residues. The CDR3 sequence: CASSLRDSSGNTIYF. The CDR3 DNA sequence: TGTGCCAGCAGCCTCCGGGACAGCTCTGGAAACACCATATATTTT.

The chain couples TRBV6-1 to TRBJ2-7, with D perhaps TRBD1 or TRBD2 (5 bases each). The germline V gene encodes CDR1 MNHNS and CDR2 SASEGT. The CDR3 loop spans 15 amino acids. The V and J ends lost 0 bases and 2 bases respectively, with 11 bases between them. CDR3 coding DNA: TGTGCCAGCAGTGAAGCGCCCGGGACCCCCTACGAGCAGTACTTC. It yields the protein CASSEAPGTPYEQYF.

V usage is TRBV2 and J usage is TRBJ2-2, with D perhaps TRBD2 (5 bases). V was cut by 4 bases and J by 5 bases, with 8 bases left in between. Germline CDR1 reads SNHLY; CDR2 reads FYNNEI. CDR3 length: 13 amino acids. Here the CDR3 DNA reads TGTGCCAGCAGTGGCCGGACTACCGGGGAGCTGTTTTTT. Protein product: CASSGRTTGELFF.

The chain joins TRBV11-2 to TRBJ1-2, with a weak D call TRBD1 (5 bases). Germline-derived CDR1 and CDR2 are SGHAT and FQNNGV. V lost 1 base and J 5 bases, leaving 11 bases between the germline ends. This CDR3 comprises 14 residues. CDR3 in DNA: TGTGCCAGCAGCTTAGCCGGGACGGTTTATGGCTACACCTTC. Residues: CASSLAGTVYGYTF. Full variable domain (missing parts from reference TRBV11-2 and TRBJ1-2): EAGVAQSPRYKIIEKRQSVAFWCNPISGHATLYWYQQILGQGPKLLIQFQNNGVVDDSQLPKDRFSAERLKGVDSTLKIQPAKLEDSAVYLCASSLAGTVYGYTFGSGTRLTVV.

The chain couples TRBV28 to TRBJ1-5; tentatively, D is TRBD1 (6 bases). This CDR3 has 15 residues. Germline V CDR1 and CDR2: MDHEN, SYDVKM. Trimming left V 4 bases short and J 6 bases short, with 16 bases between. CDR3 in amino acids: CASSWTAAGTQPQHF. The CDR3 DNA reads TGTGCCAGCAGTTGGACAGCAGCTGGGACTCAGCCCCAGCATTTT.

The rearrangement links TRBV4-2 to TRBJ2-6; the D gene is possibly TRBD2 (5 bases). With 0 bases removed from V and 0 bases from J, the gap between germline ends came to 9 bases. This CDR3 is 17 amino acids long. Per the germline V gene, CDR1 is LGHNA and CDR2 is YNFKEQ. The CDR3 is CASSQEGVISGANVLTF. The CDR3, as DNA: TGTGCCAGCAGCCAAGAGGGAGTCATCTCTGGGGCCAACGTCCTGACTTTC.

The genes are TRBV4-2 and TRBJ1-2; 7 nucleotides match TRBD1. Germline CDR1 LGHNA, CDR2 YNFKEQ. Trimming at V came to 5 bases and at J to 2 bases, leaving 11 bases not matched to a gene. The CDR3 runs to 16 residues. CDR3 nucleotides: TGTGCCAGCAGCGTAAACCCGGGACAGAAGAACTATGGCTACACCTTC. Residues: CASSVNPGQKNYGYTF.

V is TRBV10-3 and J is TRBJ2-7; D unresolved. The CDR3 is made up of 11 amino acids. Germline V lookup: CDR1 ENHRY, CDR2 SYGVKD. V was trimmed by 0 bases and J by 5 bases, leaving 2 bases between them. DNA of the CDR3: TGTGCCATCAGTGAGTCCCACGAGCAGTACTTC. It encodes CAISESHEQYF.

J is TRBJ1-6 and V is TRBV5-1, with a tentative D call TRBD1 (5 bases). Trimming stripped 2 bases from V and 5 bases from J, with 14 bases between. Germline V gene sequence: CDR1 SGHRS, CDR2 YFSETQ. This CDR3 is 16 amino acids long. The CDR3 loop is CASSLAGAGNNSPLHF. CDR3 bases: TGCGCCAGCAGCTTAGCGGGCGCAGGGAATAATTCACCCCTCCACTTT. Complete variable domain (other parts from reference TRBV5-1 and TRBJ1-6): KAGVTQTPRYLIKTRGQQVTLSCSPISGHRSVSWYQQTPGQGLQFLFEYFSETQRNKGNFPGRFSGRQFSNSRSEMNVSTLELGDSALYLCASSLAGAGNNSPLHFGNGTRLTVT.

V gene TRBV3-1 (or the pseudogene TRBV3-2) combines with J gene TRBJ2-7, with 10 bases aligning to TRBD2. Germline V lookup: CDR1 LGHDT, CDR2 YNNKEL (reference sequence). V shed 4 bases and J 2 bases; nucleotides not matched to a gene: 8. The CDR3 consists of 16 residues. The CDR3 bases are TGTGCCAGCAGCCGATACGGGACTAGCGCTGCCTACGAGCAGTACTTC. This gives the protein CASSRYGTSAAYEQYF.